A single sample is the source of the 21 T cell receptor beta chains below, sequenced in a study of T cell responses to AZD1222 COVID-19 vaccine (dated by TCRdb to about 2021). Preparation of the library involved the immunoSEQ multiplex PCR assay. What TCRdb holds here is the immuneACCESS table cut down to in-frame rearrangements. Part of the clones is not present; checked against another copy, under half of the missing clones reflect an unresolved V gene, and the others are unexplained. This sample lists approximately 140,000 clones; about 92% were detected once. Roughly 3.1% of the sample lies in the top ten. The time point label of this sample denotes: baseline before first vaccination. The starting material was peripheral blood, obtained on day 0 of AZD1222 vaccination. The receptors come from an adult in good health.

This chain connects TRBV5-1 to TRBJ2-1, with D hard to call. Trimming left V 0 bases short and J 0 bases short, with 7 bases between. CDR1 is SGHRS, CDR2 YFSETQ, per germline. The CDR3 is made up of 15 amino acids. CDR3 sequence: CASSLGEASYNEQFF. Written as DNA, the CDR3 is TGCGCCAGCAGCTTGGGTGAGGCCTCCTACAATGAGCAGTTCTTC.

The J gene is TRBJ1-6, the V gene TRBV6-5, with D tentatively TRBD1 (5 bases). Germline CDR1 and CDR2: MNHEY and SVGAGI. V shed 2 bases and J shed 10 bases, with 18 bases lying between them. The CDR3 consists of 16 residues. This CDR3 is CASSYRGGEGGSPLHF. The CDR3 DNA follows: TGTGCCAGCAGTTACAGGGGAGGGGAAGGAGGATCACCCCTCCACTTT.

V is TRBV6-6 and J is TRBJ2-7, with 9 positions matching TRBD2. This CDR3 is built from 18 residues. Germline V gene data show CDR1 as MNHNY and CDR2 as SVGAGI (reference sequence). V dropped 5 bases and J dropped 7; count of bases not matched to a gene: 21. The CDR3 bases are TGTGCCAGCAGTCCTATAGCGATGAGGGCGGGAGGGCCGAGAGAGCAGTACTTC. It codes for CASSPIAMRAGGPREQYF.

The rearrangement joins TRBV19 to TRBJ1-1; D is undetermined. The CDR3 runs 12 residues. Trimming pared 0 bases from V and 4 bases from J, leaving 3 bases between. Germline loops: CDR1 LNHDA, CDR2 SQIVND (reference sequence). The CDR3 sequence is CASSIEGTEAFF. CDR3 bases: TGTGCCAGTAGTATAGAGGGCACTGAAGCTTTCTTT.

The chain combines TRBV28 with TRBJ1-1, with D possibly matching TRBD1 (5 bases). This CDR3 is 15 amino acids long. Per germline, CDR1 MDHEN and CDR2 SYDVKM. V dropped 4 bases and J dropped 4 bases, with 16 bases sitting between them. The CDR3 nucleotides read TGTGCCAGCAGTTCACTGCAGGGCGACGGCACTGAAGCTTTCTTT. Translating it yields CASSSLQGDGTEAFF.

The chain employs TRBV7-2 and TRBJ2-4; no definite D call. V lost 5 bases to trimming and J lost 1 base, with 15 bases between them. Germline V gene data show CDR1 as SGHTA and CDR2 as FQGNSA. This CDR3 is built from 16 residues. CDR3 residues: CASSPTVGNAKNIQYF. CDR3 nucleotides: TGTGCCAGCAGCCCGACGGTAGGAAACGCCAAAAACATTCAGTACTTC.

The chain employs TRBV12-5 and TRBJ2-3, with TRBD2 matching over 10 bases. Germline V gives CDR1 LGHNT, CDR2 FRNRAP. The V segment lost 5 bases and the J segment 2 bases; nucleotides outside the gene matches: 4. The CDR3 has 15 amino acids. CDR3 loop: CASGGTSVTTDTQYF. CDR3 nucleotides: TGTGCTAGTGGTGGGACTAGCGTCACCACAGATACGCAGTATTTT.

Written as DNA, the CDR3 is TGCGCCAGCAGCTTGGATTCTAACTATGGCTACACCTTC. Translated: CASSLDSNYGYTF. The V call is TRBV5-1, the J call TRBJ1-2, with D unresolved. The V end was cut by 0 bases, the J end by 0 bases, with 3 bases between. This CDR3 is built from 13 residues. Germline CDR1 is SGHRS and CDR2 is YFSETQ.

The chain has TRBV5-5 and TRBJ2-2, with D perhaps TRBD2 (5 bases). The V gene's germline CDR1 is SGHKS and CDR2 YYEKEE (reference sequence). V dropped 4 bases and J dropped 0 bases, with 7 bases sitting between them. This CDR3 is built from 14 residues. The CDR3 protein is CASSPGTNTGELFF. CDR3 coding DNA: TGTGCCAGCAGCCCGGGAACGAACACCGGGGAGCTGTTTTTT.

The chain carries TRBV29-1 and TRBJ2-3; tentatively, D is TRBD1 or TRBD2 (6 bases each). CDR3 length: 15 residues. Germline V gene data show CDR1 as SQVTM and CDR2 as ANQGSEA. Trimming cost V 1 base and J 6 bases, with 17 bases left between them. The CDR3 loop reads CSVEGRWGARDTQYF. Written as DNA, the CDR3 is TGCAGCGTTGAAGGGAGGTGGGGGGCGAGGGATACGCAGTATTTT.

This clone was recorded once. CDR3 in DNA: TGTGCCAGCAGCTTAGAAAGCTATGGCTACACCTTC. Protein sequence: CASSLESYGYTF. The chain has TRBV7-9 and TRBJ1-2; D unclear. Germline loops: CDR1 SEHNR, CDR2 FQNEAQ (reference sequence). With 1 base removed from V and 4 bases from J, the gap between germline ends came to 4 bases. This CDR3 is built from 12 residues.

CDR3 bases: TGTGCCAGCACCTTCGACAGGACTAACTATGGCTACACCTTC. Its protein product is CASTFDRTNYGYTF. The rearrangement joins TRBV7-2 to TRBJ1-2; perhaps TRBD1 as D (6 bases). The CDR3 is made up of 14 amino acids. Deletions cut 7 bases from V and 0 bases from J, with 12 bases between. Germline V gene lookup returns CDR1 SGHTA and CDR2 FQGNSA. Combining the CDR3 with reference TRBV7-2 and TRBJ1-2 gives the whole variable domain GAGVSQSPSNKVTEKGKDVELRCDPISGHTALYWYRQSLGQGLEFLIYFQGNSAPDKSGLPSDRFSAERTGGSVSTLTIQRTQQEDSAVYLCASTFDRTNYGYTFGSGTRLTVV.

The chain has TRBV4-3 and TRBJ2-1; 7 bases align to TRBD2. The CDR3 totals 15 residues. Germline V CDR1 and CDR2: LGHNA, YSLEER. Unmatched junction bases numbered 5, after V lost 6 bases and J lost 0 bases. The CDR3 nucleotides read TGCGCCAGCAGTCCGGTAGCGGGCTCCTACAATGAGCAGTTCTTC. Residues: CASSPVAGSYNEQFF.

This chain connects TRBV6-2 or TRBV6-3 to TRBJ2-7; weak D call: TRBD1 (6 bases). Germline lookup yields CDR1 MNHEY and CDR2 SVGEGT. The V gene lost 5 bases and the J gene lost 3 bases, with 17 bases spanning the gap. The CDR3 runs to 15 residues. The CDR3 protein is CASSDPRDIIYEQYF. The CDR3 DNA sequence: TGTGCCAGCAGTGACCCCCGGGACATCATCTACGAGCAGTACTTC.

The chain couples TRBV4-1 to TRBJ2-7; tentatively, D is TRBD2 (6 bases). This CDR3 region has 15 residues. CDR1 is MGHRA, CDR2 YSYEKL, per germline. Trimming shortened V by 0 bases and J by 7 bases, and 16 bases separated the two germline ends. The CDR3 sequence: CASSQDFLGRTEQYF. The CDR3 DNA reads as TGCGCCAGCAGCCAAGATTTTCTGGGGAGGACTGAGCAGTACTTC.

The J gene is TRBJ1-6, the V gene TRBV6-6; D remains unclear. V lost 6 bases to trimming and J lost 9 bases, with 12 bases between them. Germline CDR1 reads MNHNY; CDR2 reads SVGAGI (reference sequence). There are 13 residues in the CDR3. The CDR3: CASSSIPGSPLHF. The DNA of the CDR3 is TGTGCCAGCAGCTCAATTCCAGGTTCACCCCTCCACTTT.

The gene calls are TRBV5-1 and TRBJ2-5, with TRBD2 as a possible D gene (7 bases). Trimming pared 2 bases from V and 2 bases from J, leaving 28 bases between. This CDR3 contains 20 residues. CDR1 is SGHRS and CDR2 is YFSETQ in the germline V gene. As DNA, the CDR3 is TGCGCCAGCAGCTTACCCGCTACGGCCTTTGGGAGCGGGACACAAGAGACCCAGTACTTC. Translating gives CASSLPATAFGSGTQETQYF.

V usage is TRBV4-3 and J usage is TRBJ2-5, with 7 bases aligning to TRBD1. Trimming took 1 base from V and 7 from J; bases not matched to a gene: 12. The germline V gene has CDR1 LGHNA and CDR2 YSLEER. The CDR3 spans 16 residues. CDR3 DNA sequence: TGCGCCAGCAGCCAAGGTACAGGGGCGGCGAGGGGGACCCAGTACTTC. Amino acids: CASSQGTGAARGTQYF.

This clone appeared a single time. This chain uses TRBV5-6 with TRBJ2-1; the D gene is possibly TRBD1 (5 bases). V was clipped by 2 bases and J by 8 bases, with 11 bases between them. This CDR3 has 13 amino acids. Germline values: CDR1 SGHDT, CDR2 YYEEEE. The CDR3 DNA reads TGTGCCAGCAGCTTCTTCCAGGGCCATGAGCAGTTCTTC. Its protein is CASSFFQGHEQFF.

The chain carries TRBV20-1 and TRBJ2-7; no reliable D call. Germline CDR1 and CDR2: DFQATT and SNEGSKA (reference sequence). Trimming took off 6 bases at V and 6 bases at J, with 9 bases between the two ends. This CDR3 spans 10 amino acids. The CDR3 nucleotides read TGCAGTGCCCATTGGGGCGAGCAGTACTTC. Translated: CSAHWGEQYF.

The CDR3 reads CASSAAVGNTEAFF. DNA of the CDR3: TGTGCCAGCAGCGCCGCGGTCGGGAACACTGAAGCTTTCTTT. The chain has TRBV9 and TRBJ1-1; D gene ambiguous. Germline V CDR1 and CDR2: SGDLS, YYNGEE. Trimming left V 3 bases short and J 1 base short, with 10 bases between. This CDR3 is built from 14 residues. Variable domain in full (rest from reference TRBV9 and TRBJ1-1): DSGVTQTPKHLITATGQRVTLRCSPRSGDLSVYWYQQSLDQGLQFLIQYYNGEERAKGNILERFSAQQFPDLHSELNLSSLELGDSALYFCASSAAVGNTEAFFGQGTRLTVV.